These T cell receptor beta chains were read from a single sample in a study of identifying expanded T cells in peripheral blood. Produced via immunoSEQ multiplex PCR; TCRdb's table is partial and in-frame only. The table has 85,000 to 120,000 clones, around 88% seen once. Sequencing input: blood. These receptors originate from a person aged 18 to 75 in good health. Both conserved end residues are part of each CDR3. A D gene is named only where the DNA matches it firmly. The size entry is marked missing in some rows and otherwise reads once, few, many or a size class.

d_call	j_call	v_call	clone_size	cdr3_nt	cdr3_aa
.	TRBJ2-2	TRBV5-8	few	TGTGCCAGCAGCCCCGGGACCCCGAGACCCGGGGAGCTGTTTTTT	CASSPGTPRPGELFF
TRBD2	TRBJ2-3	TRBV11-3	once	TGTGCCAGCAGCCGGTCGGCGGGGGCAGATACGCAGTATTTT	CASSRSAGADTQYF
.	TRBJ1-2	TRBV11-2	.	TGTGCCAGCAGCCCCCAGGGAAATGGCTACACCTTC	CASSPQGNGYTF
.	TRBJ2-3	TRBV29-1	.	TGCAGCGTTCAGGTGGACAGTTCAACCCCAGATACGCAGTATTTT	CSVQVDSSTPDTQYF
TRBD1	TRBJ2-7	TRBV6-5	.	TGTGCCAGCAGTTACTCGGGACAGGGAACCTACGAGCAGTACTTC	CASSYSGQGTYEQYF
.	TRBJ2-7	TRBV27	.	TGTGCCAGCACCCGAACGGGAGCCCTTTCCTACGAGCAGTACTTC	CASTRTGALSYEQYF
TRBD1	TRBJ2-7	TRBV11-2	.	TGTGCCAGCAGCTTCATTGGACAGGGGTTCTCCTACGAGCAGTACTTC	CASSFIGQGFSYEQYF
.	TRBJ1-1	TRBV7-2	.	TGTGCCAGCAGCTGGGTTGATGCGGGCGTCAAAGCTGAAGCTTTCTTT	CASSWVDAGVKAEAFF
TRBD2	TRBJ2-1	TRBV27	.	TGTGCCAGCAGTTTTTTTTCGGGAGGGCCGGGATATGAGCAGTTCTTC	CASSFFSGGPGYEQFF
TRBD2	TRBJ2-2	TRBV11-3	once	TGTGCCAGCAGCCCCGGGGGTAGCGGGAATACCGGGGAGCTGTTTTTT	CASSPGGSGNTGELFF
.	TRBJ2-1	TRBV9	.	TGTGCCAGCAGCGTAGGTTTAGGCACGCCCCCCAATGAGCAGTTCTTC	CASSVGLGTPPNEQFF
.	TRBJ2-1	TRBV11-2	.	TGTGCCAGCAGCTTAGATCGATGGCAGTACTCCTACAATGAGCAGTTCTTC	CASSLDRWQYSYNEQFF
.	TRBJ2-1	TRBV4-2	.	TGTGCCAGCAGCCAGGGACCCGGGAGCTCCTACAATGAGCAGTTCTTC	CASSQGPGSSYNEQFF
.	TRBJ1-1	TRBV28	.	TGTGCCAGCATTGGTAACCCAAACACTGAAGCTTTCTTT	CASIGNPNTEAFF
TRBD1	TRBJ2-3	TRBV29-1	.	TGCAGCGTTTCTGACTCTACAGGGGCCACAGATACGCAGTATTTT	CSVSDSTGATDTQYF